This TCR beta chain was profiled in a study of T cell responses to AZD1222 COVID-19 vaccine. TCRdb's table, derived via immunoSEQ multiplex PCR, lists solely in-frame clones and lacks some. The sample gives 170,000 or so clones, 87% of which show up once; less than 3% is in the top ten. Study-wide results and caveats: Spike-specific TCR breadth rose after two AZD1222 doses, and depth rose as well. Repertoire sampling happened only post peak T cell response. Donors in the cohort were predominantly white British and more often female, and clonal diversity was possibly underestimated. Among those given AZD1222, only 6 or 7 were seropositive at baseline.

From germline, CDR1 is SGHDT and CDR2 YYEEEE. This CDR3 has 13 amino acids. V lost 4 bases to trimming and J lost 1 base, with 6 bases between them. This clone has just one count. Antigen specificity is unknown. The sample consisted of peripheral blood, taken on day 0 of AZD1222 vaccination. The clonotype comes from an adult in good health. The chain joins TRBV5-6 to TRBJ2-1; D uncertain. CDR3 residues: CASSVPSYNEQFF. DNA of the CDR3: TGTGCCAGCAGCGTTCCTTCCTACAATGAGCAGTTCTTC.